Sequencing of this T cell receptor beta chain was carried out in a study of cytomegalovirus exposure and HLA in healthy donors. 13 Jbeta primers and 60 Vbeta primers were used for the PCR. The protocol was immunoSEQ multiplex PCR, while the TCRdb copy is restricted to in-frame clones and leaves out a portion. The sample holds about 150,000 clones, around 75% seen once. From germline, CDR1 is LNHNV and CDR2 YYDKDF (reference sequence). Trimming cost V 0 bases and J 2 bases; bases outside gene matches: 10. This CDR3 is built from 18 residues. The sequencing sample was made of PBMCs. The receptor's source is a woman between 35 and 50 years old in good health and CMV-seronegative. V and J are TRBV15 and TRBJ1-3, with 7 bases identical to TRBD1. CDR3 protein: CATSRERRQGYPGNTIYF. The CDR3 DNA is TGTGCCACCAGCAGAGAGCGGCGACAGGGTTACCCTGGAAACACCATATATTTT.